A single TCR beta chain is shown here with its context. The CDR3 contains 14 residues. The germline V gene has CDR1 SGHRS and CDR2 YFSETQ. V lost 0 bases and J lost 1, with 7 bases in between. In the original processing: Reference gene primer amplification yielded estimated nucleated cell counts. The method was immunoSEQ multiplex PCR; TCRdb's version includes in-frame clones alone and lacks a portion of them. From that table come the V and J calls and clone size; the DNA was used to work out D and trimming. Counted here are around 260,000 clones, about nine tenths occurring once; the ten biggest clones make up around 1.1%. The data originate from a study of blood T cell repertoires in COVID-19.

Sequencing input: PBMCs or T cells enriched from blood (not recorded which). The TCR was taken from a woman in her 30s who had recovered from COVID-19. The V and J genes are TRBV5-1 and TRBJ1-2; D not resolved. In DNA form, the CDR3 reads TGCGCCAGCAGCTTGGGACTGATTAACTATGGCTACACCTTC. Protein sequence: CASSLGLINYGYTF.